This TCR beta chain was retrieved from a study of CD8+CD57+ T cells in acquired aplastic anemia. For the study at large: DNA from sorted CD4+ and CD8+ cells averaged around 3 ug.

Genomic DNA constituted the template upon which TCR beta VDJ and CDR3 profiling was performed. A single record per CDR3 protein comes from TCRdb applying MiXCR to the reads. The sample carries roughly 61,000 distinct CDR3 sequences, around 60% recorded once. This CDR3 region has 15 residues. Germline CDR1 is LNHNV and CDR2 is YYDKDF (reference sequence). V lost 3 bases to trimming and J lost 7 bases; unmatched junction nucleotides: 11. With regard to this clonotype: Its antigen is undetermined.

Broader study findings: Patients and controls had in common some 30 CD8+ CDR3 sequences. Controls and patients did not differ significantly in CD8+ Simpson's diversity.

The patients chosen for sequencing had shown expansion of CD8+CD57+ cells (detected by flow cytometry). The sample consisted of sorted CD4+, CD8+, or CD8+CD57+ T cells (not recorded which) from PBMCs. The TCR was taken from a human donor with aplastic anemia. The chain combines TRBV15 with TRBJ2-7; TRBD2 matches 8 bases. The CDR3 DNA is TGTGCCACCAGCAGGTCCGGACTAGCCTCCTCAGAGCAGTACTTC. Amino acids: CATSRSGLASSEQYF. Complete variable domain (other parts from reference TRBV15 and TRBJ2-7): DAMVIQNPRYQVTQFGKPVTLSCSQTLNHNVMYWYQQKSSQAPKLLFHYYDKDFNNEADTPDNFQSRRPNTSFCFLDIRSPGLGDTAMYLCATSRSGLASSEQYFGPGTRLTVT.